The next 2 T cell receptor beta chains were all read from a single sample in a study of blood T cells in healthy people across ages. It was with a sample-barcoded 5' primer and a J-beta primer mix that a second PCR of roughly 6 to 12 cycles was run. In TCRdb, the 5' RACE reads were re-called with MiXCR into one record per CDR3 protein. Found here are roughly 1,100,000 distinct CDR3 sequences, 20% to 25% of them singletons; the top ten hold about 0.8%. This sample was shared with a second study, whose subject was T cells of mothers and their children.

Sequencing was done on a sample of blood. These receptors all stem from a girl aged 2-10 years in good health.

The V call is TRBV7-2, the J call TRBJ2-5; the D gene is possibly TRBD1 (5 bases). The J call may be mistaken, given a closer DNA end match to TRBJ2-7. Germline V gives CDR1 SGHTA, CDR2 FQGNSA. The CDR3 totals 15 residues. In DNA form, the CDR3 reads TGTGCCAGCAGTTCAATCTCCGCGACAGCCTACGAGCAGTACTTC. Protein: CASSSISATAYEQYF.

The chain combines TRBV12-3 or TRBV12-4 with TRBJ2-5; 7 nucleotides align to TRBD2. V shed 5 bases, J shed 1 base, and the junction held 10 bases outside the gene matches. The CDR3 consists of 16 residues. The CDR3 reads CASSPTRGGPQETQYF. In DNA, the CDR3 is TGTGCCAGCAGTCCTACACGCGGGGGACCCCAAGAGACCCAGTACTTC.